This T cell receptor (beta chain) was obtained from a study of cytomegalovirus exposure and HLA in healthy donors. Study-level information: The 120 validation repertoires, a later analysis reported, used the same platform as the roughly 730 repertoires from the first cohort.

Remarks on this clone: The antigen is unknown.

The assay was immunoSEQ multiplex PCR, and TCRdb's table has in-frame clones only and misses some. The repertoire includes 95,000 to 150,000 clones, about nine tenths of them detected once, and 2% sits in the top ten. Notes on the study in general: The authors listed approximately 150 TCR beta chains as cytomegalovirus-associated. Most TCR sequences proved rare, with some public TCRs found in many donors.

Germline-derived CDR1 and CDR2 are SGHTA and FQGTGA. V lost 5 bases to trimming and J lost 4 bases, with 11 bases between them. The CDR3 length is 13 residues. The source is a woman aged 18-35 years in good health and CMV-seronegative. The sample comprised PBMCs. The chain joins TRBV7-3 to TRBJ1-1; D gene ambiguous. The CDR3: CASSLLDFTEAFF. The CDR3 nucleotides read TGTGCCAGCAGCCTGTTAGATTTCACTGAAGCTTTCTTT.